The 26 T cell receptor beta chains in this list originate from one sample, sequenced in a study of blood T cell repertoires in COVID-19. Produced via immunoSEQ multiplex PCR; TCRdb's table is partial and in-frame only. The top ten hold about 10% of the sample, which has 80,000 to 95,000 clones, about 75% seen once. The specimen was peripheral blood. The receptor source for this set is a woman aged 80 or over with acute or convalescent COVID-19.

The chain combines TRBV3-1 (or the pseudogene TRBV3-2) with TRBJ2-1, with TRBD2 matching 7 bases. The germline V gene has CDR1 LGHDT and CDR2 YNNKEL (reference sequence). The CDR3 contains 13 residues. The J segment lost 7 bases and the V segment lost 6 bases, leaving 6 bases of the junction unmatched. The CDR3 region is CASSQRGGNEQFF. CDR3 nucleotides: TGTGCCAGCAGTCAAAGGGGAGGGAATGAGCAGTTCTTC.

The rearrangement links TRBV5-1 to TRBJ1-4; D is ambiguous. This CDR3 comprises 13 residues. Per germline, CDR1 SGHRS and CDR2 YFSETQ. The V end was cut by 5 bases, the J end by 6 bases, with 11 bases between. The CDR3 coding sequence is TGCGCCAGCAGACGTGGGCTCGATGAAAAACTGTTTTTT. Translation: CASRRGLDEKLFF.

The rearrangement uses TRBV6-6 and TRBJ2-5; 8 bases map to TRBD1. Trimming cost V 6 bases and J 3 bases; bases outside gene matches: 3. This CDR3 contains 13 residues. Germline CDR1 reads MNHNY; CDR2 reads SVGAGI (reference sequence). CDR3 nucleotide sequence: TGTGCCAGCAGGGAACAGGGGGAAGAGACCCAGTACTTC. It translates to CASREQGEETQYF.

The V call is TRBV5-4, the J call TRBJ2-7; 14 bases are a match to TRBD2. The CDR3 length is 16 residues. V lost 4 bases and J lost 2; bases outside the gene matches: 5. Germline V gene lookup returns CDR1 SGHNT and CDR2 YYREEE (reference sequence). Here the CDR3 DNA reads TGTGCCAGCAGCATGGGACTAGCGGGGGTTCCCTACGAGCAGTACTTC. As protein: CASSMGLAGVPYEQYF.

The sample holds a few counts of this clone. This sequence joins TRBV19 and TRBJ1-1, with D tentatively TRBD1 (6 bases). CDR1 and CDR2 from the germline V gene are LNHDA and SQIVND (reference sequence). The CDR3 runs to 13 residues. The ends were cut back, 8 bases at V and 1 base at J, with 11 bases in the middle. CDR3 region: CASRDNENTEAFF. The CDR3 DNA reads TGTGCCAGTCGGGACAACGAGAACACTGAAGCTTTCTTT.

The chain combines TRBV2 with TRBJ1-5; 9 nucleotides line up with TRBD1. V shed 8 bases, J shed 4 bases, and the junction held 12 bases outside the gene matches. CDR3 size: 16 residues. Germline CDR1 and CDR2: SNHLY and FYNNEI. The DNA of the CDR3 is TGTGCCAGCGGTGGTACAGGGGGCGTTGAGAATCAGCCCCAGCATTTT. Protein sequence: CASGGTGGVENQPQHF.

The CDR3 reads CASSFLRSRETQYF. The CDR3 DNA follows: TGTGCCAGCAGTTTCCTTCGAAGCCGAGAGACCCAGTACTTC. The genes are TRBV6-2 or TRBV6-3 and TRBJ2-5; D unresolved. V was trimmed by 4 bases and J by 4 bases, leaving 13 bases between them. The length of the CDR3 is 14 residues. CDR1 and CDR2 (germline): MNHEY, SVGEGT.

The chain combines TRBV19 with TRBJ1-5; no definite D call. V was shortened by 4 bases and J by 4 bases, with 5 bases between the two germline ends. Germline V CDR1 and CDR2: LNHDA, SQIVND (reference sequence). The CDR3 is made up of 12 amino acids. CDR3: CASSRRNQPQHF. As DNA, the CDR3 is TGTGCCAGTAGTAGGAGGAATCAGCCCCAGCATTTT.

This clone was seen a few times. V and J are TRBV5-6 and TRBJ1-4, with D perhaps matching TRBD1 (6 bases). The CDR3 covers 18 residues. Trimming shortened V by 6 bases and J by 7 bases, and 28 bases separated the two germline ends. Germline V gene sequence: CDR1 SGHDT, CDR2 YYEEEE. Here the CDR3 DNA reads TGTGCCAGCACCCGCTTCACTTCCAGGGGATATCGGGGTGAAAAACTGTTTTTT. It translates to CASTRFTSRGYRGEKLFF.

V is TRBV30 and J is TRBJ2-6, with D hard to call. Per germline, CDR1 GTSNPN and CDR2 SVGIG (reference sequence). The CDR3 is made up of 18 amino acids. V lost 4 bases, J lost 5 bases, and 24 bases lay in between. The CDR3 DNA sequence: TGTGCCTGGACCTCGGCGGCTGCCAGTGGATATTGGGCCAACGTCCTGACTTTC. Translation: CAWTSAAASGYWANVLTF.

The chain couples TRBV2 to TRBJ2-4, with D tentatively TRBD2 (7 bases). The CDR3 contains 13 residues. In germline, CDR1 is SNHLY, CDR2 FYNNEI. The V and J ends lost 8 bases and 4 bases respectively, with 12 bases between them. In DNA, the CDR3 is TGTGCCAGCGGGGGGGCGGGAAAAAACATTCAGTACTTC. This sequence encodes CASGGAGKNIQYF.

This chain uses TRBV6-4 with TRBJ2-7; D uncertain. CDR1 and CDR2 (germline): MRHNA, SNTAGT. Trimming took off 0 bases at V and 5 bases at J, with 14 bases between the two ends. This CDR3 spans 15 amino acids. The CDR3 sequence: CASSDSIPIPNEQYF. In nucleotides, the CDR3 is TGTGCCAGCAGTGACTCGATCCCTATTCCCAACGAGCAGTACTTC.

This clone showed up just a few times. The gene calls are TRBV14 and TRBJ2-5; 11 bases fit TRBD2. Germline loops: CDR1 SGHDN, CDR2 FVKESK. Trimming at V came to 0 bases and at J to 1 base, leaving 4 bases not matched to a gene. The CDR3 is 17 amino acids. CDR3 bases: TGTGCCAGCAGCCAAGATCTGGGGACTAGCGGCCAAGAGACCCAGTACTTC. Its translation is CASSQDLGTSGQETQYF.

CDR3 in amino acids: CASRLAGFRETQYF. The CDR3 coding sequence is TGTGCCAGCAGGTTAGCGGGGTTCCGGGAGACCCAGTACTTC. This sequence joins TRBV2 and TRBJ2-5; 8 nucleotides align to TRBD2. V lost 6 bases to trimming and J lost 5 bases; unmatched junction nucleotides: 8. From germline, CDR1 is SNHLY and CDR2 FYNNEI. The CDR3 is 14 residues long.

This chain joins TRBV7-3 and TRBJ2-3; possibly TRBD1 for D (6 bases). The V gene lost 5 bases and the J gene lost 2 bases, with 11 bases spanning the gap. Germline V lookup: CDR1 SGHTA, CDR2 FQGTGA. The CDR3 runs to 14 residues. DNA of the CDR3: TGTGCCAGCAGCGACCAGGGGATCACAGATACGCAGTATTTT. Protein product: CASSDQGITDTQYF.

The chain joins TRBV28 to TRBJ2-2; TRBD1 agrees at 9 bases. V was clipped by 9 bases and J by 5 bases; unmatched bases: 19. The germline V gene encodes CDR1 MDHEN and CDR2 SYDVKM. There are 18 residues in the CDR3. CDR3: CARYLRTGDQRGTGELFF. In DNA form, the CDR3 reads TGTGCCAGGTACCTCCGGACAGGGGACCAAAGGGGGACCGGGGAGCTGTTTTTT.

The V and J genes are TRBV7-2 and TRBJ1-4, with TRBD1 matching over 8 bases. CDR3 length equals 18 residues. Germline values: CDR1 SGHTA, CDR2 FQGNSA. V was pared by 2 bases and J by 1 base, with 9 bases of the junction left unmatched. CDR3 in DNA: TGTGCCAGCAGCTTAAGCGGACTCACAGGGGGAACTAATGAAAAACTGTTTTTT. Translating gives CASSLSGLTGGTNEKLFF.

This sequence joins TRBV7-2 and TRBJ2-7; D gene uncertain. This CDR3 is 13 amino acids long. From germline, CDR1 is SGHTA and CDR2 FQGNSA. The germline V and J ends were trimmed by 1 base and 7 bases, with 11 bases remaining between them. The CDR3 bases are TGTGCCAGCAGCTTAGATCCTGAGCGAGAGCAGTACTTC. Translation gives CASSLDPEREQYF.

Here the CDR3 reads CAWSVLVSGDTQYF. The CDR3, as DNA: TGTGCCTGGAGTGTACTGGTGTCGGGAGATACGCAGTATTTT. The gene calls are TRBV30 and TRBJ2-3; D is undetermined. Germline lookup yields CDR1 GTSNPN and CDR2 SVGIG (reference sequence). Trimming pared 0 bases from V and 5 bases from J, leaving 12 bases between. The CDR3 sequence is 14 residues long.

This clone has only one observation. The CDR3 protein is CASSYSSSGGQTGQFF. CDR3 DNA: TGTGCCAGCAGTTACTCGTCTAGCGGGGGCCAGACTGGGCAGTTCTTC. This chain links TRBV6-5 with TRBJ2-1; 10 bases align to TRBD2. The CDR3 runs 16 residues. V gave up 0 bases and J gave up 12 bases; unmatched junction bases: 11. Germline CDR1 is MNHEY and CDR2 is SVGAGI.

In its sample, this clone was seen a few times. The V and J genes are TRBV7-2 and TRBJ2-7; 10 nucleotides agree with TRBD2. Germline V gives CDR1 SGHTA, CDR2 FQGNSA. Germline trimming cut 5 bases from V and 1 base from J; bases unmatched to any gene: 5. The CDR3 loop spans 15 amino acids. The CDR3 DNA reads TGTGCCAGCAGCCAATATAGCGGGAGGTCCTACGAGCAGTACTTC. Translated: CASSQYSGRSYEQYF.

The chain carries TRBV12-5 and TRBJ2-1; the D is unclear. In germline, CDR1 is LGHNT, CDR2 FRNRAP. V shed 5 bases and J shed 7 bases, with 18 bases lying between them. CDR3 length: 15 residues. The CDR3: CASGPLGGRRNEQFF. CDR3 DNA sequence: TGTGCTAGTGGTCCCCTAGGTGGTAGAAGGAATGAGCAGTTCTTC.

The chain recombines TRBV7-9 with TRBJ1-1; D is unresolved. Germline values: CDR1 SEHNR, CDR2 FQNEAQ (reference sequence). The CDR3 sequence is 13 residues long. V was trimmed by 2 bases and J by 4 bases, leaving 8 bases between them. CDR3 protein: CASSLLAGTEAFF. The CDR3 nucleotides read TGTGCCAGCAGCTTATTAGCGGGCACTGAAGCTTTCTTT.

The chain recombines TRBV30 with TRBJ1-3; D is ambiguous. CDR3 size: 16 residues. V was trimmed by 1 base and J by 0 bases, leaving 13 bases between them. Germline lookup yields CDR1 GTSNPN and CDR2 SVGIG (reference sequence). CDR3: CAWSALDGSSGNTIYF. The CDR3 coding sequence is TGTGCCTGGAGTGCCCTAGACGGTAGCTCTGGAAACACCATATATTTT.

The genes are TRBV3-1 (or the pseudogene TRBV3-2) and TRBJ1-1, with 12 bases that match TRBD1. Germline loops: CDR1 LGHDT, CDR2 YNNKEL (reference sequence). This CDR3 region has 19 residues. V gave up 0 bases and J gave up 5 bases; unmatched junction bases: 13. CDR3 loop: CASSQDLSGQGAVGTEAFF. CDR3 DNA sequence: TGTGCCAGCAGCCAAGATCTTTCGGGACAGGGGGCGGTAGGGACTGAAGCTTTCTTT.

The chain uses TRBV12-3 or TRBV12-4 and TRBJ2-1, with TRBD1 as a possible D gene (6 bases). Trimming shortened V by 7 bases and J by 9 bases, and 16 bases separated the two germline ends. The CDR3 sequence is 13 residues long. In DNA, the CDR3 is TGTGCCAGCATGAGGGGGTGGGCGGGTGAGCAGTTCTTC. This gives the protein CASMRGWAGEQFF.